The sequence of this TCR beta chain was determined in a study of graft-versus-host responses after intestinal transplantation. Overall study: All recipients were given anti-thymocyte globulin induction, and tacrolimus and steroids were then administered for 3 to 4 years.

Data came from immunoSEQ multiplex PCR; TCRdb stores just in-frame clones and leaves some out. The sample carries about 100,000 clones, about 87% recorded once. Findings of the study overall: Early after transplant, HvG clones declined as circulating GvH clones peaked.

To note about this clone: What it recognizes is unknown. Other DNA sequences within the sample encode an identical CDR3.

This material consisted of unstimulated CD4+ T cells sorted from spleen or lymph node cells, taken before transplant. This receptor was obtained from a human donor who was the organ donor for an intestinal transplant.

The CDR3 region has the DNA TGTGCCAGCAGCCCGGGACATCAGAACACTGAAGCTTTCTTT. Translating it yields CASSPGHQNTEAFF. The rearrangement uses TRBV7-6 and TRBJ1-1; maybe TRBD1 (6 bases). The V and J ends lost 5 bases and 1 base respectively, with 11 bases between them. The CDR3 totals 14 residues. Germline V lookup: CDR1 SGHVS, CDR2 FNYEAQ.